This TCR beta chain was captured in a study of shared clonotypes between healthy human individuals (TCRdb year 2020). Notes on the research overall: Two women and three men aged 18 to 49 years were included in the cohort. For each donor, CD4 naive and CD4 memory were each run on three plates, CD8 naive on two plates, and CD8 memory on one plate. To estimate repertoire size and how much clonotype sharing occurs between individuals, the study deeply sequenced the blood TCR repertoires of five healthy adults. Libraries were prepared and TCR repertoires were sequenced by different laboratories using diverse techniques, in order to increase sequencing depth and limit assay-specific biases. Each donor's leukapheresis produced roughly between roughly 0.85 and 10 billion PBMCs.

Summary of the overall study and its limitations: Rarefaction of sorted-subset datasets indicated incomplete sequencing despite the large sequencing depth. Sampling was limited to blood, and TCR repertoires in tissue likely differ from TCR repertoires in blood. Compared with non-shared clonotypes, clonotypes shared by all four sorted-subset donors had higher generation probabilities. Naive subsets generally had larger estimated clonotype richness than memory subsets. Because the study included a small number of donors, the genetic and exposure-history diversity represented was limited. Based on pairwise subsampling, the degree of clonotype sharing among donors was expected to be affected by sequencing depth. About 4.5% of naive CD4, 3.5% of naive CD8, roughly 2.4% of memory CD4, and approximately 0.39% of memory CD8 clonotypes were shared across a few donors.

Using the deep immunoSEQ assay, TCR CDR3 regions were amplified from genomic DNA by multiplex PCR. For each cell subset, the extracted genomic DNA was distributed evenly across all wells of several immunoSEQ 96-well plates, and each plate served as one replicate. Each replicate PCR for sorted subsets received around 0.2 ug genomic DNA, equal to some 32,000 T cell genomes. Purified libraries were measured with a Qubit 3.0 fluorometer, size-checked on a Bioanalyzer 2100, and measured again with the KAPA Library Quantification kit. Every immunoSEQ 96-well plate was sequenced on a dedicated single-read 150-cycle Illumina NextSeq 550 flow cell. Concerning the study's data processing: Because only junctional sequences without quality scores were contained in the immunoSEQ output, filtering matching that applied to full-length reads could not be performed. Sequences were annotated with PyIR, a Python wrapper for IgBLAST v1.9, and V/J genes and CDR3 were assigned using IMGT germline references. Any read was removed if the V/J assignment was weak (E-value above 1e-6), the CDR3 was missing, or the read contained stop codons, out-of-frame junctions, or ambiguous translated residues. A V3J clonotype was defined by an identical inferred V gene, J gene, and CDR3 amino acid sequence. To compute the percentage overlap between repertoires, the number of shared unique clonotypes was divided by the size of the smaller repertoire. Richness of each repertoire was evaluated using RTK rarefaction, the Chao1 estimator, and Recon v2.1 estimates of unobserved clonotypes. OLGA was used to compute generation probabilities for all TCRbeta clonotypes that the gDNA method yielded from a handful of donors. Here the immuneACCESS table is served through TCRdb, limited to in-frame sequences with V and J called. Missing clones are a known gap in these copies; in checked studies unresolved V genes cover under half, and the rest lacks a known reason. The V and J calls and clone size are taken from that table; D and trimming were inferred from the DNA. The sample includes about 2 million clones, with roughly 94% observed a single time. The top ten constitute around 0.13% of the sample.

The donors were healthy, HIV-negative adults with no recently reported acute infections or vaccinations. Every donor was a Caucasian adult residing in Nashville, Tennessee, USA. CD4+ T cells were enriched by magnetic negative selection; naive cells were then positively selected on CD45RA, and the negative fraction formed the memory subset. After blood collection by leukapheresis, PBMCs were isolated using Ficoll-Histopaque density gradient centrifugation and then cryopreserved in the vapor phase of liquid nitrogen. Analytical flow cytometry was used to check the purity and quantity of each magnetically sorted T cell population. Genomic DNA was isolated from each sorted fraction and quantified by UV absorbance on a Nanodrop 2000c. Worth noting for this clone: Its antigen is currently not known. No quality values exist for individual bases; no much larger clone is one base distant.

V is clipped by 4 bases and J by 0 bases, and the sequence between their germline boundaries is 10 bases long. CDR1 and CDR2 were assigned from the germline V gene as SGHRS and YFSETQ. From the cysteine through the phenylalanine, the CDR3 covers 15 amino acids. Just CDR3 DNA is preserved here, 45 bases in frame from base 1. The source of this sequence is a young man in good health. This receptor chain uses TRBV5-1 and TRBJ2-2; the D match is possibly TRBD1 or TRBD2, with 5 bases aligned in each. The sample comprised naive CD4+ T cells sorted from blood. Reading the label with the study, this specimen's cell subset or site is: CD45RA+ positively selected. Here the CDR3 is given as CASSRDGANTGELFF. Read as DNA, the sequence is TGCGCCAGCAGCAGGGACGGTGCGAACACCGGGGAGCTGTTTTTT.